The 24 T cell receptor beta chains reported below all come from one sample, sequenced in a study of T cell responses to AZD1222 COVID-19 vaccine. Sequencing used immunoSEQ multiplex PCR; TCRdb keeps in-frame clones, though not all of them. There are 110,000 to 150,000 clones in the sample; about 93% occur only once, and 5.1% lies in the top ten. The sample was peripheral blood, taken on day 0 of AZD1222 vaccination. Receptors were obtained from an adult in good health.

V is TRBV2 and J is TRBJ2-1; D not resolved. V was cut by 3 bases and J by 2 bases, with 11 bases left in between. Germline V gene data show CDR1 as SNHLY and CDR2 as FYNNEI. The CDR3 spans 15 residues. CDR3 in amino acids: CASSEDGSPYNEQFF. Written as DNA, the CDR3 is TGTGCCAGCAGTGAGGACGGGTCCCCCTACAATGAGCAGTTCTTC.

V gene TRBV9 combines with J gene TRBJ2-7; D is possibly TRBD2 (6 bases). The ends were cut back, 0 bases at V and 2 bases at J, with 12 bases in the middle. CDR3 length: 15 amino acids. Germline values: CDR1 SGDLS, CDR2 YYNGEE. Written as DNA, the CDR3 is TGTGCCAGCAGCGTAGCAGCGGGCCCAACCTACGAGCAGTACTTC. This gives the protein CASSVAAGPTYEQYF.

This clone was seen a single time. J is TRBJ1-1 and V is TRBV5-6; 8 bases fit TRBD1. This CDR3 spans 16 amino acids. The junction had 12 bases not matched to a gene; V was cut back by 0 bases and J by 8 bases. The germline gives CDR1 SGHDT, CDR2 YYEEEE. CDR3 protein: CASSLVAGGSVYEAFF. In DNA form, the CDR3 reads TGTGCCAGCAGCTTGGTGGCAGGGGGCTCGGTGTACGAAGCTTTCTTT.

The J gene is TRBJ2-5, the V gene TRBV7-2, with TRBD2 matching over 10 bases. Per the germline V gene, CDR1 is SGHTA and CDR2 is FQGNSA. Trimming cost V 7 bases and J 3 bases; bases outside gene matches: 5. The CDR3 consists of 14 residues. CDR3 region: CASTRTSGEETQYF. The CDR3, as DNA: TGTGCCAGCACCCGGACTAGCGGTGAAGAGACCCAGTACTTC.

The chain joins TRBV20-1 to TRBJ1-2, with a tentative D call TRBD1 (5 bases). The CDR3 runs to 15 residues. Trimming cost V 3 bases and J 0 bases, with 14 bases left between them. Germline V CDR1 and CDR2: DFQATT, SNEGSKA (reference sequence). CDR3 residues: CSASRGLKANYGYTF. CDR3 coding DNA: TGCAGTGCTAGTAGGGGACTGAAAGCTAACTATGGCTACACCTTC.

The chain is built from TRBV11-1 and TRBJ2-5; D gene unclear. Germline loops: CDR1 SGHAT, CDR2 FQDESV (reference sequence). The CDR3 has 12 residues. V lost 1 base, J lost 2 bases, and 2 bases lay in between. The CDR3 bases are TGTGCCAGCAGCTTAGGACAAGAGACCCAGTACTTC. It yields the protein CASSLGQETQYF. The full variable domain, rest sourced from reference TRBV11-1 and TRBJ2-5, is EAEVAQSPRYKITEKSQAVAFWCDPISGHATLYWYRQILGQGPELLVQFQDESVVDDSQLPKDRFSAERLKGVDSTLKIQPAELGDSAMYLCASSLGQETQYFGPGTRLLVL.

This chain links TRBV2 with TRBJ2-7; D ambiguous. The CDR3 is made up of 12 amino acids. The germline CDR1 and CDR2 sequences are SNHLY and FYNNEI. V shed 5 bases and J shed 1 base, with 6 bases lying between them. In nucleotides, the CDR3 is TGTGCCAGCAGTACACTTTCCTACGAGCAGTACTTC. Translated: CASSTLSYEQYF.

The chain has TRBV7-9 and TRBJ1-4, with 10 nucleotides matching TRBD1. Germline CDR1 and CDR2: SEHNR and FQNEAQ (reference sequence). CDR3 length equals 15 residues. The V and J ends lost 5 bases and 7 bases, in that order; junction bases with no gene match: 7. The CDR3 sequence is CASSPRDRGVEKLFF. The CDR3 DNA follows: TGTGCCAGCAGCCCGCGGGACAGGGGAGTTGAAAAACTGTTTTTT.

The chain combines TRBV6-5 with TRBJ2-1, with 13 bases identical to TRBD2. V gave up 8 bases and J gave up 4 bases; unmatched junction bases: 2. Germline V gene lookup returns CDR1 MNHEY and CDR2 SVGAGI. The CDR3 has 14 residues. CDR3 nucleotide sequence: TGTGCCAGCGGACTAGCGGGAGTTTACAATGAGCAGTTCTTC. Encoded protein: CASGLAGVYNEQFF.

The CDR3 DNA is TGTGCCAGCAGGGGACCGGGACGTACAAGCACAGATACGCAGTATTTT. As protein: CASRGPGRTSTDTQYF. The gene calls are TRBV7-8 and TRBJ2-3; possibly TRBD1 or TRBD2 for D (5 bases each). This CDR3 spans 16 amino acids. Germline loops: CDR1 SGHVS, CDR2 FQNEAQ. V shed 6 bases and J shed 0 bases, with 16 bases lying between them.

The J gene is TRBJ1-3, the V gene TRBV30, with D unclear. This CDR3 has 12 amino acids. The V and J ends lost 0 bases and 6 bases respectively, with 6 bases between them. Germline V CDR1 and CDR2: GTSNPN, SVGIG (reference sequence). Here the CDR3 reads CAWSVTENTIYF. CDR3 in DNA: TGTGCCTGGAGTGTAACTGAAAACACCATATATTTT.

V and J are TRBV10-3 and TRBJ1-2, with 7 bases that match TRBD1. CDR3 length equals 15 residues. Germline CDR1 and CDR2: ENHRY and SYGVKD. The J segment lost 8 bases and the V segment lost 4 bases, leaving 13 bases of the junction unmatched. The CDR3 protein is CAISGDRVKREGYTF. The DNA for the CDR3 is TGTGCCATCAGTGGAGACAGGGTTAAAAGAGAAGGCTACACCTTC.

This chain connects TRBV28 to TRBJ1-1; unclear D gene. Germline V gene lookup returns CDR1 MDHEN and CDR2 SYDVKM. V was pared by 5 bases and J by 14 bases, with 15 bases between. CDR3 length: 11 amino acids. In nucleotides, the CDR3 is TGTGCCAGCAGTCTCTTCGAGACGGTCTTCTTT. Amino acid sequence: CASSLFETVFF.

This clone was picked up many times. V gene TRBV5-1 combines with J gene TRBJ2-2, with D possibly TRBD1 on 6 matching bases. With 1 base removed from V and 0 bases from J, the gap between germline ends came to 13 bases. The germline V gene has CDR1 SGHRS and CDR2 YFSETQ. The CDR3 extends over 17 amino acids. DNA for the CDR3: TGCGCCAGCAGCTTGCAAGGGGGTTACGCGAACACCGGGGAGCTGTTTTTT. Amino acids: CASSLQGGYANTGELFF.

The chain joins TRBV7-2 to TRBJ2-5, with TRBD1 matching over 8 bases. The V segment lost 8 bases and the J segment 6 bases; nucleotides outside the gene matches: 8. The CDR3 runs 13 residues. Germline V CDR1 and CDR2: SGHTA, FQGNSA. The CDR3 here is CASRPGGGQTQYF. The CDR3 DNA follows: TGTGCCAGCCGGCCAGGGGGCGGCCAGACCCAGTACTTC.

The chain is built from TRBV6-1 and TRBJ1-2, with no clear D. The CDR3 has 15 amino acids. Trimming took 0 bases from V and 3 from J, leaving 11 bases between them. From germline, CDR1 is MNHNS and CDR2 SASEGT. The CDR3 coding sequence is TGTGCCAGCAGTGAAGCGCTTGACACTTACTATGGCTACACCTTC. It yields the protein CASSEALDTYYGYTF.

The V gene is TRBV18, the J gene TRBJ1-2; no reliable D call. The V end was cut by 1 base, the J end by 3 bases, with 15 bases between. The CDR3 covers 16 residues. Germline CDR1 and CDR2: KGHSH and LQKENI. The CDR3 DNA reads as TGTGCCAGCTCACCACGTCTCCGTCCGGAACACTATGGCTACACCTTC. Translation: CASSPRLRPEHYGYTF.

J is TRBJ1-2 and V is TRBV19; D is undetermined. Germline CDR1 is LNHDA and CDR2 is SQIVND (reference sequence). V was pared by 4 bases and J by 1 base, with 7 bases between. CDR3 length: 13 residues. The CDR3 reads CASSRSVNYGYTF. DNA for the CDR3: TGTGCCAGTAGTAGAAGCGTTAACTATGGCTACACCTTC.

This clone was counted a few times. The chain couples TRBV2 to TRBJ2-7, with TRBD2 matching 9 bases. Germline V gene sequence: CDR1 SNHLY, CDR2 FYNNEI. V lost 7 bases and J lost 2; bases outside the gene matches: 12. CDR3 length: 16 amino acids. This CDR3 reads CASKRREGLRTYEQYF. DNA for the CDR3: TGTGCCAGCAAGCGGCGGGAGGGCCTCCGTACCTACGAGCAGTACTTC.

This clone appeared once. This chain connects TRBV30 to TRBJ2-7; D gene uncertain. Germline V CDR1 and CDR2: GTSNPN, SVGIG (reference sequence). CDR3 size: 13 residues. V was cut by 0 bases and J by 6 bases, with 12 bases left in between. The CDR3 spells CAWSVLRHGEQYF. The CDR3 DNA is TGTGCCTGGAGTGTACTCAGGCACGGCGAGCAGTACTTC.

V and J are TRBV11-2 and TRBJ2-5; either TRBD1 or TRBD2 may fit D (5 bases each). This CDR3 is 16 amino acids long. Germline loops: CDR1 SGHAT, CDR2 FQNNGV. The V and J ends lost 4 bases and 3 bases respectively, with 18 bases between them. The CDR3 sequence: CASSYGLGTEKETQYF. CDR3 DNA: TGTGCCAGCAGCTACGGGCTAGGGACGGAGAAAGAGACCCAGTACTTC.

This clone was counted once. The chain joins TRBV25-1 to TRBJ1-1; the D is unclear. The germline V and J ends were trimmed by 3 bases and 5 bases, with 10 bases remaining between them. The CDR3 consists of 13 residues. Germline V gene sequence: CDR1 MGHDK, CDR2 SYGVNS. CDR3: CASSEAGGTEAFF. Here the CDR3 DNA reads TGTGCCAGCAGTGAGGCAGGTGGGACTGAAGCTTTCTTT.

The chain recombines TRBV5-6 with TRBJ1-5; D may be TRBD1 (6 bases). CDR3 size: 15 residues. Germline V gives CDR1 SGHDT, CDR2 YYEEEE. V was trimmed by 1 base and J by 2 bases, leaving 10 bases between them. CDR3 in amino acids: CASSLYWTGNQPQHF. The CDR3 nucleotides read TGTGCCAGCAGCTTGTATTGGACAGGCAATCAGCCCCAGCATTTT.

The chain combines TRBV5-1 with TRBJ1-2, with D maybe TRBD1 (6 bases). Trimming shortened V by 0 bases and J by 8 bases, and 8 bases separated the two germline ends. Germline V gene lookup returns CDR1 SGHRS and CDR2 YFSETQ. There are 12 residues in the CDR3. Written as DNA, the CDR3 is TGCGCCAGCAGCTTGGGACAGGAGGGCTACACCTTC. It codes for CASSLGQEGYTF.